This passage covers 22 T cell receptor beta chains from one sample sequenced in a study of blood T cells in healthy people across ages. For the second PCR, which ran for about 6 to 11 cycles, a sample-barcoded 5' primer and a J-beta primer mix were used. TCRdb independently ran MiXCR on the 5' RACE reads; one entry per CDR3 protein. The sample yields fewer than 1,200,000 distinct CDR3 sequences, around 25% seen once. The sample was also linked to a second study, of T cells of mothers and their children.

The specimen sequenced was blood. The receptors were sampled from a girl aged 2 to 9 in good health.

This clonotype has just a few counts. The rearrangement joins TRBV4-3 to TRBJ2-5; TRBD2 might be the D (6 bases). The J call may be faulty, since TRBJ2-1 better matches the DNA end. CDR1 is LGHNA, CDR2 YSLEER, per germline. There are 15 residues in the CDR3. The DNA of the CDR3 is TGCGCCAGCAGCCGGGGCAAGGAGGGGTATTATGAGCAGTTCTTC. This encodes CASSRGKEGYYEQFF.

This chain uses TRBV7-9 with TRBJ1-6; D is uncertain. The CDR3 is made up of 14 amino acids. Trimming stripped 1 base from V and 5 bases from J, with 6 bases between. Germline V lookup: CDR1 SEHNR, CDR2 FQNEAQ (reference sequence). The CDR3 loop is CASSLVGNNSPLHF. In DNA form, the CDR3 reads TGTGCCAGCAGCTTAGTAGGCAATAATTCACCCCTCCACTTT.

There are a few counts of this clonotype. The V call is TRBV28, the J call TRBJ2-4; D is ambiguous. The CDR3 totals 15 residues. Germline assignment: CDR1 MDHEN and CDR2 SYDVKM. With 3 bases removed from V and 6 bases from J, the gap between germline ends came to 15 bases. The CDR3 sequence is CASSFDVRGINIQYF. The CDR3 DNA reads TGTGCCAGCAGTTTTGATGTACGTGGTATAAACATTCAGTACTTC.

The genes are TRBV29-1 and TRBJ2-1; 7 nucleotides line up with TRBD2. Germline CDR1 and CDR2: SQVTM and ANQGSEA. The junction had 4 bases not matched to a gene; V was cut back by 4 bases and J by 4 bases. The CDR3 contains 13 residues. The CDR3 loop reads CSVVPREYNEQFF. The DNA of the CDR3 is TGCAGCGTTGTACCGCGGGAGTACAATGAGCAGTTCTTC.

The gene calls are TRBV12-3 or TRBV12-4 and TRBJ2-7; 9 nucleotides agree with TRBD2. The CDR3 covers 13 residues. The V segment lost 6 bases and the J segment 3 bases; nucleotides outside the gene matches: 3. The DNA for the CDR3 is TGTGCCAGCAGATCTAGCGGGATCTACGAGCAGTACTTC. Translating gives CASRSSGIYEQYF.

Ten or more counts support this clonotype. V gene TRBV7-2 combines with J gene TRBJ1-5; D may be TRBD1 (5 bases). The CDR3 extends over 15 amino acids. Trimming removed 1 base at V and 1 base at J, with 8 bases between. The V gene's germline CDR1 is SGHTA and CDR2 FQGNSA. The DNA for the CDR3 is TGTGCCAGCAGCTTAGAGGGGACGAGCAATCAGCCCCAGCATTTT. Protein sequence: CASSLEGTSNQPQHF.

This clonotype was counted between two and nine times. This chain links TRBV20-1 with TRBJ2-7; 11 bases are a match to TRBD1. This CDR3 has 15 residues. Trimming removed 1 base from V and 6 bases from J; junction bases left unmatched: 8. Germline values: CDR1 DFQATT, CDR2 SNEGSKA (reference sequence). CDR3 DNA sequence: TGCAGTGCTAGAGGAGGACAGGGGGCTGGGGGCGAGCAGTACTTC. Translated: CSARGGQGAGGEQYF.

Only a few counts were recorded for this clonotype. This chain's CDR3 is CASSQLQGASVNYGYTF. In DNA form, the CDR3 reads TGTGCCAGCAGCCAATTGCAGGGGGCTTCAGTCAACTATGGCTACACCTTC. This sequence joins TRBV5-5 and TRBJ1-2, with 8 bases lining up with TRBD1. Germline V gene sequence: CDR1 SGHKS, CDR2 YYEKEE (reference sequence). The CDR3 totals 17 residues. The V segment lost 4 bases and the J segment 2 bases; nucleotides outside the gene matches: 13.

The chain recombines TRBV27 with TRBJ2-5; TRBD1 might be the D (6 bases). The DNA end favors TRBJ2-7, so the J call may be wrong. Germline V lookup: CDR1 MNHEY, CDR2 SMNVEV (reference sequence). The CDR3 sequence is 14 residues long. The DNA of the CDR3 is TGTGCCAGCAGTTTAAGGTCGACAGGCTACGAGCAGTACTTC. As protein: CASSLRSTGYEQYF.

The chain uses TRBV20-1 and TRBJ2-5; the D gene is possibly TRBD1 (5 bases). V lost 5 bases and J 2 bases, leaving 12 bases between the germline ends. This CDR3 is 13 amino acids long. In germline, CDR1 is DFQATT, CDR2 SNEGSKA (reference sequence). The chain's CDR3 is CSASQTVQETQYF. In nucleotides, the CDR3 is TGCAGTGCTTCCCAGACAGTACAAGAGACCCAGTACTTC.

This rearrangement joins TRBV7-9 to TRBJ1-2; D not certain. There are 13 residues in the CDR3. Germline V CDR1 and CDR2: SEHNR, FQNEAQ (reference sequence). V lost 7 bases and J lost 5, with 14 bases in between. The CDR3 sequence: CASTIQDVYGYTF. CDR3 nucleotides: TGTGCCAGCACCATCCAGGACGTATATGGCTACACCTTC.

V and J are TRBV20-1 and TRBJ1-1, with D unclear. The V gene lost 2 bases and the J gene lost 4 bases, with 17 bases spanning the gap. The CDR3 length is 15 residues. From germline, CDR1 is DFQATT and CDR2 SNEGSKA (reference sequence). DNA of the CDR3: TGCAGTGCTAGAATGGACGGAACCATGAGCACTGAAGCTTTCTTT. Protein: CSARMDGTMSTEAFF.

This clonotype occurred a few times. The chain employs TRBV5-1 and TRBJ2-7; 7 nucleotides align to TRBD1. V lost 5 bases, J lost 5 bases, and 13 bases stayed unmatched. This CDR3 region has 15 residues. CDR1 is SGHRS, CDR2 YFSETQ, per germline. CDR3 in amino acids: CASRRWTADRDEQYF. The DNA for the CDR3 is TGCGCCAGCAGGCGTTGGACAGCCGACAGGGACGAGCAGTACTTC.

The V call is TRBV29-1, the J call TRBJ2-7; D not resolved. The J call could be wrong; TRBJ2-5 is a better fit for the DNA end. The CDR3 covers 12 residues. In germline, CDR1 is SQVTM, CDR2 ANQGSEA. The CDR3 sequence: CSVQSNQETQYF. The DNA for the CDR3 is TGCAGCGTTCAGTCTAACCAAGAGACCCAGTACTTC.

This chain links TRBV20-1 with TRBJ1-2; 8 positions agree with TRBD1. Germline V gene data show CDR1 as DFQATT and CDR2 as SNEGSKA (reference sequence). With 5 bases clipped from V and 6 bases from J, the junction kept 8 bases outside the gene matches. CDR3 length: 13 residues. The CDR3 is CSAQSDRENGYTF. Written as DNA, the CDR3 is TGCAGTGCTCAATCGGACAGGGAAAATGGCTACACCTTC.

This clonotype came up a few times. The chain carries TRBV6-5 and TRBJ2-7; 9 bases agree with TRBD2. V trimming: 6 bases; J trimming: 2 bases; junction bases outside the gene matches: 2. Germline lookup yields CDR1 MNHEY and CDR2 SVGAGI. The CDR3 is 13 residues long. As DNA, the CDR3 is TGTGCCAGCAGAGCGGGAGGAGCCTACGAGCAGTACTTC. Amino acids: CASRAGGAYEQYF.

V is TRBV7-9 and J is TRBJ1-4, with 7 nucleotides matching TRBD1. Germline V gene sequence: CDR1 SEHNR, CDR2 FQNEAQ (reference sequence). Trimming at V came to 3 bases and at J to 3 bases, leaving 7 bases not matched to a gene. The CDR3 consists of 16 residues. The CDR3 sequence is CASSFDPGQPNEKLFF. The CDR3 DNA reads TGTGCCAGCAGCTTTGATCCGGGACAGCCTAATGAAAAACTGTTTTTT.

This clonotype was observed a few times. This chain uses TRBV10-1 with TRBJ2-1, with 13 bases fitting TRBD2. The CDR3 is 16 amino acids. Germline V gene lookup returns CDR1 WNHNN and CDR2 SYGVQD (reference sequence). V lost 3 bases to trimming and J lost 7 bases; unmatched junction nucleotides: 6. The CDR3 protein is CASSDLGLAGVNEQFF. CDR3 bases: TGCGCCAGCAGTGACCTTGGACTAGCGGGAGTAAATGAGCAGTTCTTC.

The J gene is TRBJ1-4, the V gene TRBV5-1; D is undetermined. Looked up from germline, CDR1 is SGHRS and CDR2 is YFSETQ. This CDR3 is built from 14 residues. Between the trimmed V and J ends, which lost 4 bases and 8 bases, there was a span of 15 bases. The CDR3 is CASSVTGLREKLFF. Written as DNA, the CDR3 is TGCGCCAGCAGCGTGACCGGGCTCCGGGAAAAACTGTTTTTT.

As DNA, the CDR3 is TGTGCCAGCAGTTTTCGTCCCGGGGGCGCGGTGGGGACTGAAGCTTTCTTT. Its protein is CASSFRPGGAVGTEAFF. The gene calls are TRBV28 and TRBJ1-1; a weak D match, TRBD1 (6 bases). This CDR3 region has 17 residues. CDR1 is MDHEN and CDR2 is SYDVKM in the germline V gene. Trimming removed 3 bases from V and 5 bases from J, with 22 bases in between.

V is TRBV4-1 and J is TRBJ2-2, with D perhaps matching TRBD2 (5 bases). Germline-derived CDR1 and CDR2 are MGHRA and YSYEKL. The CDR3 is 15 residues long. V shed 2 bases and J shed 1 base, with 8 bases lying between them. CDR3 residues: CASSQRTRNTGELFF. CDR3 nucleotide sequence: TGCGCCAGCAGCCAAAGGACTCGGAACACCGGGGAGCTGTTTTTT.

This clonotype was found a few times. The rearrangement links TRBV5-1 to TRBJ2-5; D is possibly TRBD1 (5 bases). The CDR3 consists of 19 residues. V gave up 2 bases and J gave up 5 bases, with 28 bases separating them. Germline lookup yields CDR1 SGHRS and CDR2 YFSETQ. The CDR3 nucleotides are TGCGCCAGCAGCTTCTGGAAAACGACAGTTTCTCGACAATCCGAGACCCAGTACTTC. Translating gives CASSFWKTTVSRQSETQYF.